Each of the 8 T cell receptor beta chains below was sequenced from the same sample in a study of T-cell reconstitution after alpha-beta-depleted transplantation in children. Unique molecular identifiers were incorporated during preparation of the TCRbeta library. TCRdb ran MiXCR on the PCR reads and lists one entry per CDR3 protein. The sample has about a million distinct CDR3 sequences; about 30% are singletons. The sequencing here drew on PBMCs, mostly from graft donor cells, taken 360 days after TCRalphabeta/CD19-depleted stem cell transplant. The receptors were gathered from a boy under three years old who had a stem cell transplant for SCID, so the T cells may come from the graft donor.

This clonotype was observed a handful of times. The CDR3 coding sequence is TGTGCCAGCAGCGGACTAGAGAACACCGGGGAGCTGTTTTTT. This codes for CASSGLENTGELFF. The chain combines TRBV12-3 or TRBV12-4 with TRBJ2-2; TRBD2 agrees at 7 bases. The CDR3 is 14 amino acids. The junction had 2 bases not matched to a gene; V was cut back by 6 bases and J by 1 base.

The chain is built from TRBV12-3 or TRBV12-4 and TRBJ1-4; possibly TRBD1 for D (6 bases). This CDR3 region has 16 residues. Trimming removed 5 bases at V and 6 bases at J, with 19 bases between. CDR3 sequence (DNA): TGTGCCAGCAGTCTGACACAGGGCGCGGAGGATGAAAAACTGTTTTTT. Amino acid sequence: CASSLTQGAEDEKLFF.

This sequence joins TRBV28 and TRBJ1-4; D not certain. Germline V gives CDR1 MDHEN, CDR2 SYDVKM. V was pared by 6 bases and J by 6 bases, with 17 bases between. The CDR3 spans 15 residues. For the CDR3, the DNA is TGTGCCAGCAGGCTTTACACAGCGAAAGATGAAAAACTGTTTTTT. Residues: CASRLYTAKDEKLFF.

A few counts support this clonotype. This chain connects TRBV9 to TRBJ1-3; D is possibly TRBD1 (5 bases). CDR3 length: 15 residues. V was clipped by 2 bases and J by 2 bases, with 11 bases between them. Germline V gene sequence: CDR1 SGDLS, CDR2 YYNGEE. CDR3: CASSVSGRAGNTIYF. In DNA, the CDR3 is TGTGCCAGCAGCGTCTCGGGGCGGGCTGGAAACACCATATATTTT.

This clonotype was recorded many times. The rearrangement links TRBV6-2 or TRBV6-3 to TRBJ2-7; D gene unclear. Germline lookup yields CDR1 MNHEY and CDR2 SVGEGT. The CDR3 totals 12 residues. Trimming shortened V by 6 bases and J by 4 bases, and 10 bases separated the two germline ends. In DNA form, the CDR3 reads TGTGCCAGCAGGATCCCTTCTTACGAGCAGTACTTC. Encoded protein: CASRIPSYEQYF.

There are a few counts of this clonotype. The rearrangement joins TRBV3-1 to TRBJ2-7; 13 bases are shared with TRBD2. Germline CDR1 is LGHDT and CDR2 is YNNKEL (reference sequence). Trimming took 4 bases from V and 4 from J; bases not matched to a gene: 13. The CDR3 sequence is 18 residues long. The CDR3 sequence is CASSPRTSGGPGRYEQYF. For the CDR3, the DNA is TGTGCCAGCAGCCCACGGACTAGCGGGGGCCCAGGGAGATACGAGCAGTACTTC.

The chain is built from TRBV29-1 and TRBJ1-1, with unresolved D. V shed 7 bases and J shed 1 base, with 16 bases lying between them. Germline loops: CDR1 SQVTM, CDR2 ANQGSEA. CDR3 length equals 14 residues. The CDR3 nucleotides are TGCAGCGCCGAGGCTCTGGCAGGGAACACTGAAGCTTTCTTT. Amino acids: CSAEALAGNTEAFF.

The rearrangement links TRBV12-3 or TRBV12-4 to TRBJ2-7, with 10 bases that match TRBD2. Losses at the gene ends were 3 bases for V and 0 bases for J; bases not matched to a gene: 8. The CDR3 runs to 17 residues. The CDR3 sequence is CASSFRSGGSLSYEQYF. The CDR3 DNA reads TGTGCCAGCAGTTTCCGTAGCGGGGGGTCGCTCTCCTACGAGCAGTACTTC.